These 11 T cell receptor beta chains were all obtained from the same sample, sequenced in a study of blood T cell repertoires in COVID-19. TCRdb's table, derived via immunoSEQ multiplex PCR, lists solely in-frame clones and lacks some. Here the sample spans 200,000 or so clones, about 82% being singletons. Specimen: peripheral blood. These receptors came from a woman aged 25-40 years with acute or convalescent COVID-19.

The chain joins TRBV7-2 to TRBJ2-7; tentatively, D is TRBD2 (6 bases). This CDR3 is built from 16 residues. Germline V CDR1 and CDR2: SGHTA, FQGNSA. Trimming left V 8 bases short and J 5 bases short, with 25 bases between. The CDR3 reads CASGPFASAKRHEQYF. The CDR3 nucleotides are TGTGCCAGCGGCCCGTTTGCTAGCGCCAAGCGGCACGAGCAGTACTTC.

This clone was found a few times. The J gene is TRBJ2-2, the V gene TRBV19; tentatively, D is TRBD1 (6 bases). The germline V gene encodes CDR1 LNHDA and CDR2 SQIVND (reference sequence). The CDR3 covers 13 residues. Trimming shortened V by 10 bases and J by 9 bases, and 18 bases separated the two germline ends. CDR3 nucleotide sequence: TGTGCCACTAGGGGGAGAGCCGCCTGGGAGCTGTTTTTT. It is translated as CATRGRAAWELFF. The full variable domain, with the rest looked up from reference TRBV19 and TRBJ2-2, is DGGITQSPKYLFRKEGQNVTLSCEQNLNHDAMYWYRQDPGQGLRLIYYSQIVNDFQKGDIAEGYSVSREKKESFPLTVTSAQKNPTAFYLCATRGRAAWELFFGEGSRLTVL.

V gene TRBV7-9 combines with J gene TRBJ1-1, with no clear D. The germline CDR1 and CDR2 sequences are SEHNR and FQNEAQ (reference sequence). Trimming removed 3 bases at V and 4 bases at J, with 9 bases between. The CDR3 runs to 13 residues. CDR3 DNA sequence: TGTGCCAGCAGCTTGCCTGGGAGCACTGAAGCTTTCTTT. It specifies CASSLPGSTEAFF.

The chain has TRBV7-2 and TRBJ2-7, with 7 bases lining up with TRBD1. The CDR3 totals 14 residues. CDR1 and CDR2 (germline): SGHTA, FQGNSA. The trim removed 5 bases at V and 3 bases at J, leaving 7 bases unmatched. Here the CDR3 reads CASSPNRGDYEQYF. In nucleotides, the CDR3 is TGTGCCAGCAGCCCAAACAGGGGAGACTACGAGCAGTACTTC.

By share of the sample, this clone is medium-sized. The CDR3 nucleotides read TGTGCCAGCAGCTTTAACCCCGGGTCTCGGCTGACAGATACGCAGTATTTT. It encodes CASSFNPGSRLTDTQYF. The chain uses TRBV7-6 and TRBJ2-3; no clear D gene. Germline V gene data show CDR1 as SGHVS and CDR2 as FNYEAQ. The length of the CDR3 is 17 residues. The ends were cut back, 3 bases at V and 3 bases at J, with 19 bases in the middle.

The CDR3 DNA sequence: TGTGCCAGCAGTTATACTAGACCTAGCACAGATACGCAGTATTTT. Translating gives CASSYTRPSTDTQYF. The J gene is TRBJ2-3, the V gene TRBV6-6, with TRBD2 as a possible D gene (5 bases). This CDR3 is built from 15 residues. Looked up from germline, CDR1 is MNHNY and CDR2 is SVGAGI (reference sequence). The V end lost 3 bases, the J end lost 0 bases, and 10 bases lay between the germline ends.

This rearrangement joins TRBV19 to TRBJ2-1, with D perhaps matching TRBD1 (5 bases). V was cut by 5 bases and J by 7 bases, with 21 bases left in between. CDR3 size: 16 residues. Germline V gene data show CDR1 as LNHDA and CDR2 as SQIVND (reference sequence). Here the CDR3 DNA reads TGTGCCAGTAGTCCCGAATCGTGGGGCTCTAGGAATGAGCAGTTCTTC. This codes for CASSPESWGSRNEQFF.

J is TRBJ1-1 and V is TRBV27, with 9 bases matching TRBD1. This CDR3 is built from 14 residues. V shed 6 bases and J 10 bases; nucleotides not matched to a gene: 12. The germline V gene encodes CDR1 MNHEY and CDR2 SMNVEV (reference sequence). The chain's CDR3 is CASSSQGANIAAFF. CDR3 DNA sequence: TGTGCCAGCAGCTCACAGGGGGCGAATATTGCAGCTTTCTTT.

The table lists this clone with many counts. This chain links TRBV4-1 with TRBJ2-7; D is possibly TRBD1 (5 bases). The length of the CDR3 is 16 residues. Trimming removed 1 base at V and 7 bases at J, with 20 bases between. Germline V gene lookup returns CDR1 MGHRA and CDR2 YSYEKL. The CDR3 DNA follows: TGCGCCAGCAGCCAAGCCCCGGTCCATCTCCCAGGGGAGCAGTACTTC. It yields the protein CASSQAPVHLPGEQYF.

V usage is TRBV6-1 and J usage is TRBJ2-2; the D gene is possibly TRBD1 (5 bases). The germline V and J ends were trimmed by 4 bases and 0 bases, with 12 bases remaining between them. Per germline, CDR1 MNHNS and CDR2 SASEGT. This CDR3 is 16 amino acids long. The CDR3 region is CASSATAFANTGELFF. In DNA, the CDR3 is TGTGCCAGCAGTGCGACAGCGTTCGCGAACACCGGGGAGCTGTTTTTT.

This chain uses TRBV21-1 with TRBJ2-1; the table's TRBD1 call for D was not verified on the DNA. TRBV21-1 is termed a pseudogene. The CDR3 has 24 residues. The CDR3, as DNA: TGTGCCAGCAGGAAAAAAGGACAGGGAATAAACCCTTCGACCTCCGGATTCCATACAAATGAGCAGTTCTTC. It translates to CASRKKGQGINPSTSGFHTNEQFF.